This TCR beta chain was retrieved from a study of blood T cell repertoires in COVID-19. Whole-study context: Collection of acute and convalescent COVID-19 samples took place in the United States, Italy and Spain. From T cells, B-cell-depleted T cells, or PBMCs came the material, which was cDNA or gDNA.

Authors' methods: Reference gene primer amplification in the assay estimated nucleated cell counts. Only in-frame clones appear in the TCRdb table, and some are missing; sequencing was by immunoSEQ multiplex PCR. The V and J calls and clone size come from that table; D and trimming were worked out from the DNA. The data show approximately 390,000 clones, 70% to 90% seen once. Enrolled through a virtual design, the participants were between 18 and 89 years of age and came from some 25 US areas. Sequenced: PBMCs or T cells enriched from blood (not recorded which). The clonotype originates from a woman aged 35 to 49 with acute COVID-19.

CDR3 nucleotides: TGTGCCAGTAGTATACAGGCGGGGGGTGTGAGCACAGATACGCAGTATTTT. Protein sequence: CASSIQAGGVSTDTQYF. The rearrangement uses TRBV19 and TRBJ2-3; TRBD2 matches 8 bases. Germline CDR1 reads LNHDA; CDR2 reads SQIVND (reference sequence). V lost 2 bases and J lost 0; bases outside the gene matches: 7. The CDR3 totals 17 residues.